This TCR beta chain emerged from a study of OX40 agonist ivuxolimab in advanced cancers. The wider study: From roughly 23 to 90 years was the age range, with a mean of 60 years, and approximately 84% were male. Points from the study as a whole: Clonal expansion by week 6 occurred in CD4+ and CD8+ blood T cells (at 0.1 to 3.0 mg/kg).

The CDR3 is made up of 14 amino acids. With V trimmed by 1 base and J by 8 bases, 2 bases remained unmatched. Germline CDR1 and CDR2: SGHVS and FQNEAQ. This clone was observed a few times. What it binds is not known. The table came from immunoSEQ multiplex PCR; TCRdb's copy has only in-frame clones and leaves some out. This sample carries around 55,000 clones, approximately 80% of them seen once, and the ten largest clones take approximately 6%. The genes are TRBV7-8 and TRBJ1-4; 9 nucleotides align to TRBD1. The receptor's source is an adult with an advanced solid tumor such as melanoma, head and neck, liver or kidney cancer. The specimen comprised CD4+ or CD8+ T cells sorted from blood, sampled in a trial of the OX40 agonist ivuxolimab. Here the CDR3 reads CASSLGQGGEKLFF. CDR3 coding DNA: TGTGCCAGCAGCTTAGGACAGGGGGGCGAAAAACTGTTTTTT.